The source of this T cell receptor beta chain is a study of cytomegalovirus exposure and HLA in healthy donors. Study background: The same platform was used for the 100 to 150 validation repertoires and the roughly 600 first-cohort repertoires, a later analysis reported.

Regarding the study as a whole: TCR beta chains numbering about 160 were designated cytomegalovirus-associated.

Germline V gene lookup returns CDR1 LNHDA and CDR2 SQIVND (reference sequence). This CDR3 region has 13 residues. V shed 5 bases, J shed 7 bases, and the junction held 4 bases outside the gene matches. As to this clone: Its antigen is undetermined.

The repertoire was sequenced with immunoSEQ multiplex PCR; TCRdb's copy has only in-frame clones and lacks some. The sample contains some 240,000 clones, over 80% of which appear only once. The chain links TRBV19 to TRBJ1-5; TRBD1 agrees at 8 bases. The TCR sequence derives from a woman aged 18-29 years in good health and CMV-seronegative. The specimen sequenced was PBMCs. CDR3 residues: CASSDRGFQPQHF. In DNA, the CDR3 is TGTGCCAGTAGTGACAGGGGATTCCAGCCCCAGCATTTT.